Presented here are 23 T cell receptor beta chains from one specimen sequenced in a study of response to subunit inactivated influenza vaccine. MiXCR was run by TCRdb on the RT-PCR reads, yielding one entry per CDR3 protein. The sample holds around 650,000 distinct CDR3 sequences, 15% to 17% seen once. The source material was PBMCs from blood, sampled about 12 days after vaccination. The source of these receptors is a man over 45 who received an inactivated influenza vaccine.

In its sample, this clonotype was seen a few times. The chain couples TRBV20-1 to TRBJ2-7; no clear D. Germline lookup yields CDR1 DFQATT and CDR2 SNEGSKA (reference sequence). The CDR3 runs to 12 residues. V was trimmed by 3 bases and J by 1 base, leaving 7 bases between them. For the CDR3, the DNA is TGCAGTGCTAGTAGGGAATCCTACGAGCAGTACTTC. Translation gives CSASRESYEQYF.

The CDR3 reads CASIPNAGDTIYF. In DNA form, the CDR3 reads TGTGCCAGCATCCCAAACGCGGGAGACACCATATATTTT. V gene TRBV6-6 combines with J gene TRBJ1-3; D call uncertain. Germline lookup yields CDR1 MNHNY and CDR2 SVGAGI (reference sequence). The V end lost 7 bases, the J end lost 8 bases, and 15 bases lay between the germline ends. The CDR3 has 13 amino acids.

This chain uses TRBV20-1 with TRBJ2-1, with TRBD2 matching 8 bases. Germline V gene sequence: CDR1 DFQATT, CDR2 SNEGSKA (reference sequence). The V and J ends lost 4 bases and 4 bases, in that order; junction bases with no gene match: 15. This CDR3 spans 17 amino acids. CDR3 loop: CSATPGGLGKQYNEQFF. In DNA, the CDR3 is TGCAGTGCTACACCGGGGGGACTAGGAAAACAATACAATGAGCAGTTCTTC.

The rearrangement uses TRBV12-3 or TRBV12-4 and TRBJ1-5, with a tentative D call TRBD1 (6 bases). Trimming took 3 bases from V and 3 from J, leaving 9 bases between them. This CDR3 has 14 residues. The DNA of the CDR3 is TGTGCCAGCAGTTTGGGGGACACCAATCAGCCCCAGCATTTT. This encodes CASSLGDTNQPQHF.

This chain uses TRBV6-1 with TRBJ2-7, with 7 bases matching TRBD1. Germline CDR1 is MNHNS and CDR2 is SASEGT. The CDR3 has 14 residues. The J segment lost 1 base and the V segment lost 6 bases, leaving 6 bases of the junction unmatched. For the CDR3, the DNA is TGTGCCAGCAGAGACAGGGTTTCATCCTACGAGCAGTACTTC. This encodes CASRDRVSSYEQYF.

A few counts support this clonotype. The chain uses TRBV7-2 and TRBJ1-5; 7 nucleotides agree with TRBD1. The CDR3 is made up of 13 amino acids. V shed 6 bases, J shed 6 bases, and the junction held 5 bases outside the gene matches. The germline V gene encodes CDR1 SGHTA and CDR2 FQGNSA. The CDR3 loop reads CASSTTGTQPQHF. For the CDR3, the DNA is TGTGCCAGCAGTACGACAGGGACTCAGCCCCAGCATTTT.

The genes are TRBV18 and TRBJ1-2; 7 positions agree with TRBD1. V dropped 5 bases and J dropped 3; count of bases not matched to a gene: 9. The germline gives CDR1 KGHSH, CDR2 LQKENI. The CDR3 contains 15 residues. The CDR3 protein is CASSGDSEPHYGYTF. The DNA of the CDR3 is TGTGCCAGCTCAGGGGACAGCGAGCCTCACTATGGCTACACCTTC.

Ten or more counts support this clonotype. This chain uses TRBV20-1 with TRBJ1-1, with D possibly TRBD1 on 6 matching bases. The CDR3 sequence is 12 residues long. The germline V gene has CDR1 DFQATT and CDR2 SNEGSKA (reference sequence). The ends were cut back, 3 bases at V and 9 bases at J, with 14 bases in the middle. This CDR3 reads CSARDRTDQAFF. The CDR3 DNA follows: TGCAGTGCTAGGGACCGGACAGACCAAGCTTTCTTT.

This rearrangement joins TRBV12-3 or TRBV12-4 to TRBJ2-7; the D gene is possibly TRBD1 (8 bases). Trimming took 7 bases from V and 3 from J, leaving 22 bases between them. The CDR3 is made up of 16 amino acids. CDR3 in amino acids: CASTLTYRGGLYEQYF. The CDR3 region has the DNA TGTGCCAGCACCCTCACCTACAGGGGGGGGCTCTACGAGCAGTACTTC.

J is TRBJ2-1 and V is TRBV20-1; D is perhaps TRBD2 (5 bases). This CDR3 is 15 amino acids long. V gave up 0 bases and J gave up 10 bases, with 19 bases separating them. Germline lookup yields CDR1 DFQATT and CDR2 SNEGSKA (reference sequence). The CDR3 sequence is CSARDRSRGNGEQFF. CDR3 bases: TGCAGTGCTAGAGATCGCTCTAGAGGGAATGGGGAGCAGTTCTTC.

This clonotype came up a few times. The rearrangement uses TRBV5-1 and TRBJ2-1; D is uncertain. The V gene's germline CDR1 is SGHRS and CDR2 YFSETQ. V lost 0 bases and J lost 4, with 5 bases in between. The CDR3 totals 13 residues. As DNA, the CDR3 is TGCGCCAGCAGCTTGGACTGGTACAATGAGCAGTTCTTC. Its protein is CASSLDWYNEQFF. The entire variable domain, with the rest obtained from reference TRBV5-1 and TRBJ2-1, is as follows: KAGVTQTPRYLIKTRGQQVTLSCSPISGHRSVSWYQQTPGQGLQFLFEYFSETQRNKGNFPGRFSGRQFSNSRSEMNVSTLELGDSALYLCASSLDWYNEQFFGPGTRLTVL.

In its sample, this clonotype was seen a few times. This chain uses TRBV12-3 or TRBV12-4 with TRBJ2-3; 9 nucleotides align to TRBD1. The length of the CDR3 is 15 residues. Unmatched junction bases numbered 14, after V lost 10 bases and J lost 6 bases. CDR3 coding DNA: TGTGCCACCAGAGTCGATGGGACAGGGCATGATACGCAGTATTTT. Translating gives CATRVDGTGHDTQYF.

The sample holds many counts of this clonotype. The rearrangement links TRBV4-2 to TRBJ2-3, with no clear D. Germline V gene data show CDR1 as LGHNA and CDR2 as YNFKEQ. With 8 bases removed from V and 4 bases from J, the gap between germline ends came to 10 bases. CDR3 length: 12 residues. CDR3: CASAGFSDTQYF. The CDR3 coding sequence is TGTGCCAGCGCTGGGTTTTCAGATACGCAGTATTTT.

J is TRBJ2-5 and V is TRBV29-1; 9 bases are shared with TRBD1. V gave up 2 bases and J gave up 4 bases; unmatched junction bases: 14. CDR1 and CDR2 from the germline V gene are SQVTM and ANQGSEA. The CDR3 contains 17 residues. In DNA, the CDR3 is TGCAGCGTTGAATCGGTGCCGACAGGGGGTGTGGCAGAGACCCAGTACTTC. Translated: CSVESVPTGGVAETQYF.

In this sample, this clonotype turned up a few times. J is TRBJ2-7 and V is TRBV9, with 13 bases identical to TRBD2. The CDR3 is 14 residues long. V lost 2 bases, J lost 5 bases, and 1 base stayed unmatched. The germline V gene encodes CDR1 SGDLS and CDR2 YYNGEE. CDR3 nucleotides: TGTGCCAGCAGCGTCGGACTAGCGGGAGACGAGCAGTACTTC. It codes for CASSVGLAGDEQYF. Based on the CDR3 plus reference TRBV9 and TRBJ2-7, the full variable domain is DSGVTQTPKHLITATGQRVTLRCSPRSGDLSVYWYQQSLDQGLQFLIQYYNGEERAKGNILERFSAQQFPDLHSELNLSSLELGDSALYFCASSVGLAGDEQYFGPGTRLTVT.

This clonotype has at least ten counts. The DNA for the CDR3 is TGCAGCGTTGCCGTACGCCTAGCCAAAAACATTCAGTACTTC. Its translation: CSVAVRLAKNIQYF. This rearrangement joins TRBV29-1 to TRBJ2-4; D is uncertain. Trimming shortened V by 4 bases and J by 0 bases, and 10 bases separated the two germline ends. Germline CDR1 and CDR2: SQVTM and ANQGSEA. This CDR3 is 14 amino acids long.

The CDR3 reads CASSFPSSGRRGLAKNIQYF. As DNA, the CDR3 is TGTGCCAGCAGCTTCCCGTCTAGCGGGAGAAGGGGACTCGCCAAAAACATTCAGTACTTC. This rearrangement joins TRBV5-6 to TRBJ2-4; 10 bases are shared with TRBD2. In germline, CDR1 is SGHDT, CDR2 YYEEEE. This CDR3 has 20 amino acids. With V trimmed by 2 bases and J by 1 base, 15 bases remained unmatched.

V gene TRBV2 combines with J gene TRBJ2-1; 7 bases agree with TRBD1. After removal of 9 bases from V and 3 bases from J, the junction contained 11 bases not matched to a gene. The CDR3 totals 15 residues. CDR1 and CDR2 (germline): SNHLY, FYNNEI. The CDR3 here is CASTVTGPLYNEQFF. As DNA, the CDR3 is TGTGCCAGTACAGTGACAGGGCCCCTCTACAATGAGCAGTTCTTC.

V is TRBV6-5 and J is TRBJ2-7, with D perhaps TRBD1 (5 bases). This CDR3 comprises 13 residues. The V gene lost 2 bases and the J gene lost 3 bases, with 8 bases spanning the gap. From germline, CDR1 is MNHEY and CDR2 SVGAGI. The DNA of the CDR3 is TGTGCCAGCAGTTACGCCAGGGTCTACGAGCAGTACTTC. Translated, it gives CASSYARVYEQYF.

V usage is TRBV2 and J usage is TRBJ2-7; D may be TRBD2 (5 bases). This CDR3 region has 13 residues. V was pared by 8 bases and J by 2 bases, with 13 bases between. Per the germline V gene, CDR1 is SNHLY and CDR2 is FYNNEI. CDR3 DNA: TGTGCCAGCGGAGGCGGCCCTACCTACGAGCAGTACTTC. This gives the protein CASGGGPTYEQYF.

There are a few counts of this clonotype. The chain is built from TRBV6-2 or TRBV6-3 and TRBJ1-2; tentative D call: TRBD1 (6 bases). Germline CDR1 MNHEY, CDR2 SVGEGT. This CDR3 is built from 14 residues. Trimming took off 5 bases at V and 0 bases at J, with 10 bases between the two ends. As DNA, the CDR3 is TGTGCCAGCAGTCGTGGACAGCCTAACTATGGCTACACCTTC. This codes for CASSRGQPNYGYTF.

CDR3 region: CASSLTGTSGKNIQYF. The CDR3 DNA reads TGTGCCAGCAGCTTAACCGGGACTAGCGGTAAAAACATTCAGTACTTC. The chain recombines TRBV7-9 with TRBJ2-4; 11 bases match TRBD2. The CDR3 has 16 residues. The germline V gene has CDR1 SEHNR and CDR2 FQNEAQ (reference sequence). Losses at the gene ends were 2 bases for V and 4 bases for J; bases not matched to a gene: 4.

This clonotype showed up just a few times. The V gene is TRBV3-1, the J gene TRBJ2-3; D is possibly TRBD2 (6 bases). This CDR3 is 16 amino acids long. Per germline, CDR1 LGHDT and CDR2 YNNKEL (reference sequence). V dropped 4 bases and J dropped 4 bases, with 18 bases sitting between them. Written as DNA, the CDR3 is TGTGCCAGCAGCCGCATAAGCGGGCCAGACGCAGATACGCAGTATTTT. This codes for CASSRISGPDADTQYF.